The clone carrying this T cell receptor (beta chain) was detected a few times. Antigen unknown. The data were taken from a study of T cells after yellow fever vaccination. Study outcomes and limitations: Subsequent to the booster, the majority of primary-vaccination clones reappeared (about 97% CD4, approximately 85% CD8). CD4 and CD8 compartments shared a small share of clonotypes. There was a possibility that FACS-sorted repertoires contained abundant clonotypes contaminating from the bulk population.

Production of TCR cDNA was by 5'RACE template switching, which also added a universal primer site and UMIs. TCRdb re-called the 5' RACE reads with MiXCR, one entry per CDR3 protein. Of some 600,000 distinct CDR3 sequences in the sample, 17% are singletons; the top ten hold 17%. The receptor was derived from a man younger than 35 who received the YFV17D yellow fever vaccine. Sequenced here: PBMCs, sampled about 5 days after the first yellow fever vaccination.

In DNA, the CDR3 is TGTGCCAGCAGCTGGCGGATAGATATCGAGCAGTACTTC. Its translation is CASSWRIDIEQYF. The gene calls are TRBV7-2 and TRBJ2-7, with no clear D. Germline CDR1 SGHTA, CDR2 FQGNSA. The CDR3 extends over 13 amino acids. Trimming shortened V by 4 bases and J by 6 bases, and 13 bases separated the two germline ends.